This section outlines one T cell receptor beta chain sequence together with its context. The antigen remains undetermined. Treatment meaning: 19 received Ad26.COV2.S at low or high dose, single or two shots; about 5 received placebo; per-sample allocation not given. Samples came from day 63 after the first vaccine or placebo injection. Some clones are missing from TCRdb's copy, which holds only in-frame ones; the method was immunoSEQ multiplex PCR. The sample lists around 300,000 clones, approximately 86% seen once, with approximately 11% in the top ten. The entry originates in a study of Ad26.COV2.S vaccination and SARS-CoV-2 variants. Looking at the study overall: Recipients of Ad26.COV2.S got it intramuscularly, once or twice 56 days apart.

CDR1 and CDR2 from the germline V gene are SEHNR and FQNEAQ (reference sequence). V lost 2 bases and J lost 0, with 5 bases in between. This CDR3 is 14 amino acids long. Study observations and caveats: There was reportedly substantial breadth in spike-specific CD8+ and CD4+ T cell responses after vaccination. TCR breadth and depth analyses may have underestimated total T cell responses.

This sequence joins TRBV7-9 and TRBJ1-3; D is unclear. The sequence derives from a person aged 18 to 59 who received the Ad26.COV2.S COVID-19 vaccine or a placebo. The sample was peripheral blood, taken in a trial of Ad26.COV2.S vaccine versus placebo. The CDR3 coding sequence is TGTGCCAGCAGCTTAACGGGCTCTGGAAACACCATATATTTT. It translates to CASSLTGSGNTIYF. Looking up the rest from reference TRBV7-9 and TRBJ1-3 gives the full variable domain: DTGVSQNPRHKITKRGQNVTFRCDPISEHNRLYWYRQTLGQGPEFLTYFQNEAQLEKSRLLSDRFSAERPKGSFSTLEIQRTEQGDSAMYLCASSLTGSGNTIYFGEGSWLTVV.